A selection of T cell receptor beta chains follows, all from one sample in a study of regulatory T cells in long-lasting Graves disease. Each CDR3 protein is one row after TCRdb ran MiXCR on the multiplex PCR reads. This table has 350,000 to 450,000 distinct CDR3 sequences, over 14% appearing once. The same data also contributed to another study, on T cells in Graves' hyperthyroidism and ophthalmopathy.

The sequencing here drew on peripheral blood mononuclear cells (PBMCs), taken at new diagnosis, from a patient treated with antithyroid drugs. The receptors shown here come from a woman between 40 and 55 years old with Graves disease. Each CDR3 is given with its conserved first and last residue. Fields, in order: J gene, D gene, clone size, V gene, CDR3 DNA, CDR3 protein. The D gene is left open where the match is weak. Expanded clones get a size class; other rows say once, few or many, or leave the size out.

j_gene: TRBJ1-5; d_gene: TRBD1; abundance: many; v_gene: TRBV2; CDR3nt: TGTGCCAGCAGTTTAGACAGGGTCAATCAGCCCCAGCATTTT; CDR3aa: CASSLDRVNQPQHF
j_gene: TRBJ1-1; d_gene: TRBD1; abundance: NA; v_gene: TRBV20-1; CDR3nt: TGCAGTGCTAGAGGGGCCAGGGGGGACACTGAAGCTTTCTTT; CDR3aa: CSARGARGDTEAFF
j_gene: TRBJ2-3; d_gene: TRBD2; abundance: many; v_gene: TRBV16; CDR3nt: TGTGCCAGCAGCCCCGCTCACGGACTAGCGGGAACAACAGATACGCAGTATTTT; CDR3aa: CASSPAHGLAGTTDTQYF
j_gene: TRBJ2-1; d_gene: TRBD2; abundance: many; v_gene: TRBV28; CDR3nt: TGTGCCAGCGGTCCCCCAGGCGGGAGTATTGAGCAGTTCTTC; CDR3aa: CASGPPGGSIEQFF
j_gene: TRBJ2-5; d_gene: NA; abundance: many; v_gene: TRBV12-3/TRBV12-4; CDR3nt: TGTGCCAGCAGTTTTACCCTACGGAAAAAGACCCAGTACTTC; CDR3aa: CASSFTLRKKTQYF
j_gene: TRBJ2-7; d_gene: TRBD1; abundance: many; v_gene: TRBV28; CDR3nt: TGTGCCAGCAGGGGGACAGGAACCCCCTACGAGCAGTACTTC; CDR3aa: CASRGTGTPYEQYF
j_gene: TRBJ2-2; d_gene: TRBD2; abundance: few; v_gene: TRBV7-9; CDR3nt: TGTGCCAGCAGCCCCCCAGGGCTAGCGGGAGGGCATGGGGAGCTGTTTTTT; CDR3aa: CASSPPGLAGGHGELFF
j_gene: TRBJ2-7; d_gene: NA; abundance: many; v_gene: TRBV11-3; CDR3nt: TGTGCCAGCAGCTCGGACAGAGACTACGAGCAGTACTTC; CDR3aa: CASSSDRDYEQYF
j_gene: TRBJ2-2; d_gene: TRBD2; abundance: NA; v_gene: TRBV6-2/TRBV6-3; CDR3nt: TGTGCCAGCACTGGCGGGAGGGCCGGGAACGGGGAGCTGTTTTTT; CDR3aa: CASTGGRAGNGELFF
j_gene: TRBJ2-7; d_gene: NA; abundance: NA; v_gene: TRBV6-2/TRBV6-3; CDR3nt: TGTGCCAGCACCTCTCCGGGGGGCAGGGGGGTGCAGTACTTC; CDR3aa: CASTSPGGRGVQYF
j_gene: TRBJ2-7; d_gene: NA; abundance: NA; v_gene: TRBV19; CDR3nt: TGTGCCAGTAGTGCGGGACAGCAGTCTGTCTACGAGCAGTACTTC; CDR3aa: CASSAGQQSVYEQYF
j_gene: TRBJ2-1; d_gene: NA; abundance: NA; v_gene: TRBV18; CDR3nt: TGTGCCAGCTCGCCTCGCCGTTCCAATGAGCAGTTCTTC; CDR3aa: CASSPRRSNEQFF
j_gene: TRBJ2-5; d_gene: TRBD2; abundance: NA; v_gene: TRBV28; CDR3nt: TGTGCCAGCATCGCCTTAGGGCTAGCGGGAGGAAGGGAGACCCAGTACTTC; CDR3aa: CASIALGLAGGRETQYF
j_gene: TRBJ1-2; d_gene: TRBD1; abundance: many; v_gene: TRBV7-2; CDR3nt: TGTGCCAGCAGCTTAGGGGACAGGGTCTATGGCTACACCTTC; CDR3aa: CASSLGDRVYGYTF
j_gene: TRBJ2-1; d_gene: NA; abundance: few; v_gene: TRBV5-8; CDR3nt: TGTGCCAGCAGCTTGGGACAGACTTTCTACAATGAGCAGTTCTTC; CDR3aa: CASSLGQTFYNEQFF
j_gene: TRBJ2-3; d_gene: TRBD1; abundance: NA; v_gene: TRBV9; CDR3nt: TGTGCCAGCAGCCCAGGGGGAACTAGTCTCACAGATACGCAGTATTTT; CDR3aa: CASSPGGTSLTDTQYF
j_gene: TRBJ1-3; d_gene: NA; abundance: NA; v_gene: TRBV12-3/TRBV12-4; CDR3nt: TGTGCCAGCACCGAACCAGGGGTTTTTGGAAACACCATATATTTT; CDR3aa: CASTEPGVFGNTIYF
j_gene: TRBJ2-4; d_gene: NA; abundance: many; v_gene: TRBV12-3/TRBV12-4; CDR3nt: TGTGCCAGCAGTTTTGGTGCCCTAGCCAAAAACATTCAGTACTTC; CDR3aa: CASSFGALAKNIQYF
j_gene: TRBJ2-7; d_gene: TRBD1; abundance: NA; v_gene: TRBV6-1; CDR3nt: TGTGCCAGCAGTAAGGGACAGCCCTACGAGCAGTACTTC; CDR3aa: CASSKGQPYEQYF
j_gene: TRBJ1-2; d_gene: NA; abundance: many; v_gene: TRBV6-1; CDR3nt: TGTGCCAGCAGACCTGACAGGAACTATGGCTACACCTTC; CDR3aa: CASRPDRNYGYTF
j_gene: TRBJ1-4; d_gene: NA; abundance: many; v_gene: TRBV2; CDR3nt: TGTGCCAGCAGTGATCAAGCCATATATGAAAAACTGTTTTTT; CDR3aa: CASSDQAIYEKLFF
j_gene: TRBJ2-1; d_gene: TRBD2; abundance: many; v_gene: TRBV12-3/TRBV12-4; CDR3nt: TGTGCCAGCCTCGCGGGAGGGCTGTACAATGAGCAGTTCTTC; CDR3aa: CASLAGGLYNEQFF
j_gene: TRBJ2-1; d_gene: NA; abundance: few; v_gene: TRBV4-2; CDR3nt: TGTGCCAGCAGCCAAGACGGCCAGGGCCTATACAATGAGCAGTTCTTC; CDR3aa: CASSQDGQGLYNEQFF
j_gene: TRBJ2-7; d_gene: TRBD1; abundance: many; v_gene: TRBV28; CDR3nt: TGTGCCAGCATTAATACAGGGGGCCACCCTTACTTC; CDR3aa: CASINTGGHPYF
j_gene: TRBJ2-7; d_gene: NA; abundance: few; v_gene: TRBV5-1; CDR3nt: TGCGCCAGCAGGATTGAGGGCTCCCGAGGGCAGTACTTC; CDR3aa: CASRIEGSRGQYF